The source of this T cell receptor beta chain is a study of T-cell memory formation after mild COVID-19. On the study more broadly: Each donor largely had its own TCR clusters. Study-wide results and caveats: Pre-infection memory held some responding clones, suggesting pre-existing cross-reactive T cells responded.

The TCR alpha and TCR beta cDNA libraries, bearing sample barcodes and UMIs, were generated by 5'RACE using constant-segment primers. Via MiXCR, TCRdb re-called the 5' RACE reads, giving one row per CDR3 protein. The sample lists 450,000 or so distinct CDR3 sequences; more than 20% were seen once. This clonotype has more than one count but fewer than ten. Its antigen is not known. V gave up 2 bases and J gave up 2 bases, with 13 bases separating them. The CDR3 sequence is 16 residues long. Germline V gene lookup returns CDR1 SGHRS and CDR2 YFSETQ. The specimen was PBMCs or a T cell subset sorted from them (not recorded which). The clonotype was recovered from an adult woman who had mild COVID-19 (a few samples of this study predate the infection). Cell type and time point are not known. The chain links TRBV5-1 to TRBJ2-2; D is ambiguous. CDR3 DNA: TGCGCCAGCAGCTTTGAGGCAGGATTAAACACCGGGGAGCTGTTTTTT. This translates into CASSFEAGLNTGELFF.